This is a list of T cell receptor beta chains from one sample in a study of blood T cell repertoires in COVID-19. Only in-frame clones appear in the TCRdb table, and some are missing; sequencing was by immunoSEQ multiplex PCR. The sample shows about 140,000 clones, around 80% of them seen only once. The sequenced material came from peripheral blood. The receptors stem from a man aged 55-75 years with acute or convalescent COVID-19. Each CDR3 is given with its conserved first and last residue. The D gene is left open where the match is weak. Clone size is not always given. Where it is, it says once, few, many or a class for expanded clones.

size | J | D | V | DNA | CDR3
- | TRBJ2-3 | TRBD1 | TRBV9 | TGTGCCAGCAGCGTAGGACAGGGGACCGGTACGCAGTATTTT | CASSVGQGTGTQYF
- | TRBJ2-1 | TRBD1 | TRBV19 | TGTGCCAGTAGCCTAGAAGTGGGACAGGGGTTCAATGAGCAGTTCTTC | CASSLEVGQGFNEQFF
- | TRBJ2-1 | TRBD2 | TRBV4-1 | TGCGCCAGCAGCCAAGGGAGGCTAGCGGGAAGCGAGCAGTTCTTC | CASSQGRLAGSEQFF
once | TRBJ2-7 | - | TRBV5-1 | TGCGCCAGCAGCTTGGGCCGAGCCTACGAGCAGTACTTC | CASSLGRAYEQYF
- | TRBJ1-2 | - | TRBV29-1 | TGCAGCGTTGAAGGAAGCGGGTTAGCTGGCTACACCTTC | CSVEGSGLAGYTF
- | TRBJ2-5 | - | TRBV10-3 | TGTGCCATCAGTGGAGAGACTAAGACCCCGGCGGTGGAGACCCAGTACTTC | CAISGETKTPAVETQYF
- | TRBJ2-5 | - | TRBV7-3 | TGTGCCAGCAGCTTAACTAGCGGTTCAGAGACCCAGTACTTC | CASSLTSGSETQYF
- | TRBJ1-4 | - | TRBV12-1 | TGTGCCAGCAGCTTTGTTGGGACAGAGCCGGAATCATGGGAAAAACTGTTTTTT | CASSFVGTEPESWEKLFF
- | TRBJ2-7 | TRBD2 | TRBV27 | TGTGCCAGCAGTTTAGGGAGGGTACAGTACTTC | CASSLGRVQYF
- | TRBJ1-2 | - | TRBV5-6 | TGTGCCAGCAGGAAGGCGGGGGGCTATGGCTACACCTTC | CASRKAGGYGYTF
few | TRBJ2-1 | - | TRBV2 | TGTGCCAGCAGTGGGTCTTGGGGCGCGGAGCAGTTCTTC | CASSGSWGAEQFF
- | TRBJ2-2 | - | TRBV24-1 | TGTGCCACCCGAGGCGAGGCGAACACCGGGGAGCTGTTTTTT | CATRGEANTGELFF
- | TRBJ2-3 | TRBD1 | TRBV7-9 | TGTGCCAGCAGTGATACAGGGGGACCTAGCACAGATACGCAGTATTTT | CASSDTGGPSTDTQYF
- | TRBJ1-5 | TRBD1 | TRBV7-2 | TGTGCCAGCAGCAGGACAGGGGACCTTGCTCAGCCCCAGCATTTT | CASSRTGDLAQPQHF
- | TRBJ2-3 | TRBD2 | TRBV11-3 | TGTGCCAGCAGCTTGGGCGTAGCGGGAGGGCCCGCAGATACGCAGTATTTT | CASSLGVAGGPADTQYF
- | TRBJ1-6 | - | TRBV27 | TGTGCCAGCAGAGATAGGGGAGGACCCCTCCACTTT | CASRDRGGPLHF
- | TRBJ1-4 | - | TRBV28 | TGTGCCAGCGGACCGGCAGGGGTTGAAAAACTGTTTTTT | CASGPAGVEKLFF
- | TRBJ2-7 | TRBD2 | TRBV3-1/TRBV3-2 | TGTGCCAGCAGCCGGACTAGCGGGAGCTACGAGCAGTACTTC | CASSRTSGSYEQYF
- | TRBJ2-7 | - | TRBV5-1 | TGCGCCAGCAGCTTGGTTCGGGGTTTTTCGTCCTACGAGCAGTACTTC | CASSLVRGFSSYEQYF
- | TRBJ2-1 | - | TRBV20-1 | TGCAGTGCTATTAGCGTCCCGGAGCAGTTCTTC | CSAISVPEQFF
- | TRBJ1-1 | - | TRBV6-1 | TGTGCCAGCAGTGAATCGCGGCAGACTGAAGCTTTCTTT | CASSESRQTEAFF
- | TRBJ2-5 | - | TRBV5-1 | TGCGCCAGCAGCGGATGGGCCGGCCAAGAGACCCAGTACTTC | CASSGWAGQETQYF
- | TRBJ1-5 | TRBD1 | TRBV28 | TGTGCCAGCAGACGACAGGGAGGTATTCAGCCCCAGCATTTT | CASRRQGGIQPQHF
- | TRBJ1-3 | - | TRBV19 | TGTGCCAGTAGTAAGAACAGCGGAAACACCATATATTTT | CASSKNSGNTIYF
- | TRBJ2-3 | TRBD2 | TRBV5-6 | TGTGCCAGCAGCGGACTAGCGGGATATGCAGATACGCAGTATTTT | CASSGLAGYADTQYF
- | TRBJ2-1 | TRBD2 | TRBV18 | TGTGCCAGCTCACCGGTAGCGGGAGGGAGAAATGAGCAGTTCTTC | CASSPVAGGRNEQFF
- | TRBJ2-7 | TRBD1 | TRBV5-4 | TGTGCCAGCAGCCGGACAGGGGAGAACGAGCAGTACTTC | CASSRTGENEQYF
- | TRBJ2-1 | TRBD2 | TRBV24-1 | TGTGCCACCAGTGATTTAGGGACTAGCGGGAGGGGCAATGAGCAGTTCTTC | CATSDLGTSGRGNEQFF
- | TRBJ1-6 | - | TRBV27 | TGTGCCAGCAGTTTCGGCCCCCCGGGGTCACCCCTCCACTTT | CASSFGPPGSPLHF
- | TRBJ1-6 | - | TRBV4-3 | TGCGCCAGCAGCCAAGAAAGGAGGAATTCACCCCTCCACTTT | CASSQERRNSPLHF
- | TRBJ2-2 | TRBD2 | TRBV27 | TGTGCCACCGCGTCTAGCGGGAGCCACACCGGGGAGCTGTTTTTT | CATASSGSHTGELFF
- | TRBJ2-7 | - | TRBV10-3 | TGTGCCATCAGTGACGCCATCGGGGGTGAATACTACGAGCAGTACTTC | CAISDAIGGEYYEQYF
- | TRBJ2-5 | TRBD2 | TRBV5-4 | TGTGCCAGCCGGGGGGGGCTAGTTTTAAATCTGGGAGAGACCCAGTACTTC | CASRGGLVLNLGETQYF
- | TRBJ1-6 | TRBD1 | TRBV5-1 | TGCGCCAGCAGCGTCGGACAGGGGACGAGCTCACCCCTCCACTTT | CASSVGQGTSSPLHF
- | TRBJ2-3 | TRBD2 | TRBV10-2 | TGCGCCAGCAGTGAGAGCGGGGGGGGGACAGATACGCAGTATTTT | CASSESGGGTDTQYF
- | TRBJ1-1 | - | TRBV19 | TGTGCCAGCCTCGGGGTGATGAACACTGAAGCTTTCTTT | CASLGVMNTEAFF
- | TRBJ1-3 | - | TRBV6-2/TRBV6-3 | TGTGCCAGCAGTTACGGTTTGACAGCATCTGGAAACACCATATATTTT | CASSYGLTASGNTIYF
- | TRBJ1-2 | - | TRBV28 | TGTGCCAGCAGTCCCCCTGGAGGGTATGGCTACACCTTC | CASSPPGGYGYTF
- | TRBJ2-7 | - | TRBV21-1 | TGTGCCAGCAGCAAAGCGCTGAGCGGGAGGGCCGTTTACGAGCAGTACTTC | CASSKALSGRAVYEQYF
- | TRBJ2-4 | TRBD2 | TRBV5-1 | TGCGCCAGCAGCTTGGGGAGACTAGCGGGAGCTGGGGTAGCCAAAAACATTCAGTACTTC | CASSLGRLAGAGVAKNIQYF
- | TRBJ2-5 | - | TRBV9 | TGTGCCAGCAGCGCCCGGACAGGGGACATCGGGACTAGAGAAGAGACCCAGTACTTC | CASSARTGDIGTREETQYF
- | TRBJ1-2 | - | TRBV5-5 | TGTGCCAGCAGCTTGAATGAGGTAGTCGGCTACACCTTC | CASSLNEVVGYTF
few | TRBJ1-3 | - | TRBV7-2 | TGTGCCAGCAGCTTAGCGCGGGCTAGCTCTGGAAACACCATATATTTT | CASSLARASSGNTIYF
- | TRBJ2-3 | - | TRBV5-4 | TGTGCCAGCAGCCAGGGCCAAGGCAGCACAGATACGCAGTATTTT | CASSQGQGSTDTQYF
- | TRBJ2-7 | TRBD1 | TRBV15 | TGTGCCACCAGCAGAGGCGGGACAGGCCTCGCCTACGAGCAGTACTTC | CATSRGGTGLAYEQYF
- | TRBJ1-1 | - | TRBV28 | TGTGCCAGCAGTGTTGACAGCTACACTGAAGCTTTCTTT | CASSVDSYTEAFF
- | TRBJ2-1 | TRBD2 | TRBV3-1/TRBV3-2 | TGTGCCAGCAGCCTCTATTTACCGGGACTAGCGGGTTACAATGAGCAGTTCTTC | CASSLYLPGLAGYNEQFF
- | TRBJ1-2 | TRBD1 | TRBV18 | TGTGCCAGCTCTCGGGACAGGTCGGATACCCATGGCTACACCTTC | CASSRDRSDTHGYTF
- | TRBJ1-5 | - | TRBV28 | TGTGCCAGCAGTTTGGGGACAATCAATCAGCCCCAGCATTTT | CASSLGTINQPQHF
- | TRBJ1-1 | - | TRBV5-6 | TGTGCCAGCAGATACACAGGACAGATGAACACTGAAGCTTTCTTT | CASRYTGQMNTEAFF
- | TRBJ1-4 | - | TRBV2 | TGTGCCAGCAGTGTCTTAGAGTCTTCTGAAAAACTGTTTTTT | CASSVLESSEKLFF
once | TRBJ1-2 | TRBD1 | TRBV7-2 | TGTGCCAGCAGCTTAGAATCGGTAGCCGGGACAGGGGATGGCTACACCTTC | CASSLESVAGTGDGYTF
- | TRBJ2-7 | - | TRBV27 | TGTGCCAGCAGTTTATCGGGCAGATACTACGAGCAGTACTTC | CASSLSGRYYEQYF
- | TRBJ1-4 | TRBD1 | TRBV28 | TGTGCCAGCAGTCCTCGACAGGGGTTAGCAACTAATGAAAAACTGTTTTTT | CASSPRQGLATNEKLFF
- | TRBJ2-7 | TRBD2 | TRBV6-5 | TGTGCCAGCAGAGCCGGGACCACGGGGGGAGAGCAGTACTTC | CASRAGTTGGEQYF
- | TRBJ1-1 | - | TRBV11-3 | TGTGCCAGCAGCTTTGGGGGGACGAACACTGAAGCTTTCTTT | CASSFGGTNTEAFF
few | TRBJ2-2 | - | TRBV30 | TGTGCCTGGAGTGTAGGGGGGGTGAGCACCGGGGAGCTGTTTTTT | CAWSVGGVSTGELFF
- | TRBJ1-1 | - | TRBV7-2 | TGTGCCAGCAGCCTTCATGGACAGAGCACTGAAGCTTTCTTT | CASSLHGQSTEAFF
- | TRBJ2-5 | - | TRBV5-5 | TGTGCCAGCAGCTTAAGACATGAACAAGAGACCCAGTACTTC | CASSLRHEQETQYF